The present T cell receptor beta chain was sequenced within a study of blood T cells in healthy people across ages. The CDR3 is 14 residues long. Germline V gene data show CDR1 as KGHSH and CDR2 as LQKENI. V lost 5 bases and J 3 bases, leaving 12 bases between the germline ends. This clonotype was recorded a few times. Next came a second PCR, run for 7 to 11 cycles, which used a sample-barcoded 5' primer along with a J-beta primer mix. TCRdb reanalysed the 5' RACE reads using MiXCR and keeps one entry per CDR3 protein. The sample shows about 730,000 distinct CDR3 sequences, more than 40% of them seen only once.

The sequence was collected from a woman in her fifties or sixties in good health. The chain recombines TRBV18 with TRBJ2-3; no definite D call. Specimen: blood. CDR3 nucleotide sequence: TGTGCCAGCTCAAAGACGGATTCGACAGATACGCAGTATTTT. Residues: CASSKTDSTDTQYF. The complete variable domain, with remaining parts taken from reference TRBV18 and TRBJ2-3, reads NAGVMQNPRHLVRRRGQEARLRCSPMKGHSHVYWYRQLPEEGLKFMVYLQKENIIDESGMPKERFSAEFPKEGPSILRIQQVVRGDSAAYFCASSKTDSTDTQYFGPGTRLTVL.